The 11 T cell receptor beta chains below all came from one sample that was sequenced in a study of resident and recirculating memory T cells in vitiligo. TCRdb keeps only in-frame clones here, not all; method: immunoSEQ multiplex PCR. The sample contains 75,000 to 95,000 clones, under 95% of which appear only once. The sample comprised blood. These receptors were obtained from a male donor with vitiligo.

The rearrangement uses TRBV6-6 and TRBJ2-1, with 7 bases identical to TRBD1. CDR1 MNHNY and CDR2 SVGAGI come from the germline V gene (reference sequence). The CDR3 spans 15 residues. The ends lost 2 bases at V and 0 bases at J; junction bases unmatched: 1. As DNA, the CDR3 is TGTGCCAGCAGTTACAGGGACAGCTCCTACAATGAGCAGTTCTTC. Protein: CASSYRDSSYNEQFF.

The genes are TRBV9 and TRBJ2-7; TRBD2 aligns across 14 bases. The CDR3 consists of 15 residues. The germline V gene has CDR1 SGDLS and CDR2 YYNGEE. With 3 bases clipped from V and 5 bases from J, the junction kept 4 bases outside the gene matches. CDR3 in DNA: TGTGCCAGCAGCGAGACTAGCGGGAGGGCTAACGAGCAGTACTTC. It yields the protein CASSETSGRANEQYF.

The chain uses TRBV6-1 and TRBJ2-2; 7 bases are shared with TRBD2. V trimming: 0 bases; J trimming: 6 bases; junction bases outside the gene matches: 7. This CDR3 contains 16 residues. Germline values: CDR1 MNHNS, CDR2 SASEGT. The CDR3 is CASSEAGAGLAGELFF. CDR3 sequence (DNA): TGTGCCAGCAGTGAAGCCGGAGCGGGATTGGCCGGGGAGCTGTTTTTT.

This chain joins TRBV4-1 and TRBJ1-1; 9 positions agree with TRBD1. The CDR3 loop spans 15 amino acids. Losses at the gene ends were 1 base for V and 9 bases for J; bases not matched to a gene: 9. CDR1 and CDR2 (germline): MGHRA, YSYEKL. CDR3 protein: CASSQGWTGEGKAFF. In nucleotides, the CDR3 is TGCGCCAGCAGCCAAGGGTGGACAGGGGAGGGAAAAGCTTTCTTT.

V is TRBV5-6 and J is TRBJ1-2, with 7 positions matching TRBD1. J gave up 5 bases and V 6 bases, and 13 bases lay outside the gene matches. The CDR3 contains 15 residues. Germline V gene data show CDR1 as SGHDT and CDR2 as YYEEEE. CDR3 protein: CASTGSPDRFYGYTF. As DNA, the CDR3 is TGTGCCAGCACCGGGAGTCCGGACAGGTTTTATGGCTACACCTTC.

The chain uses TRBV4-1 and TRBJ2-1; 9 bases agree with TRBD2. The germline CDR1 and CDR2 sequences are MGHRA and YSYEKL. The CDR3 contains 15 residues. V shed 4 bases, J shed 7 bases, and the junction held 8 bases outside the gene matches. DNA of the CDR3: TGCGCCAGCAGCCTCTTAGCGGGAGAGGGTAATGAGCAGTTCTTC. Amino acid sequence: CASSLLAGEGNEQFF.

V gene TRBV28 combines with J gene TRBJ1-2; no clear D gene. The CDR3 contains 12 residues. Germline loops: CDR1 MDHEN, CDR2 SYDVKM. V was clipped by 5 bases and J by 7 bases, with 11 bases between them. CDR3 in DNA: TGTGCCAGCAGTACGCCGTCGAGTGGCTACACCTTC. This codes for CASSTPSSGYTF.

The chain employs TRBV11-3 and TRBJ1-2; D is ambiguous. The CDR3 is 14 residues long. V lost 0 bases, J lost 3 bases, and 8 bases lay in between. Germline V gene lookup returns CDR1 SGHNT and CDR2 YENEEA. The CDR3 nucleotides are TGTGCCAGCAGCTTAGATTTAACAGACTATGGCTACACCTTC. Protein sequence: CASSLDLTDYGYTF.

The chain has TRBV9 and TRBJ2-3, with 10 bases aligning to TRBD2. The CDR3 has 16 amino acids. V gave up 2 bases and J gave up 3 bases; unmatched junction bases: 6. The germline V gene has CDR1 SGDLS and CDR2 YYNGEE. The CDR3 DNA is TGTGCCAGCAGCGTTGGTACTAGCGGGATTACAGATACGCAGTATTTT. The encoded protein is CASSVGTSGITDTQYF.

The chain employs TRBV5-6 and TRBJ1-1; 9 bases are shared with TRBD1. The V gene end was trimmed by 3 bases and the J gene end by 3 bases; junction bases not matched to a gene: 0. The CDR3 sequence is 13 residues long. The V gene's germline CDR1 is SGHDT and CDR2 YYEEEE. In DNA form, the CDR3 reads TGTGCCAGCAGCTGGACAGGGGACACTGAAGCTTTCTTT. It specifies CASSWTGDTEAFF.

The rearrangement joins TRBV15 to TRBJ1-1, with D possibly matching TRBD1 (6 bases). V was pared by 5 bases and J by 4 bases, with 14 bases between. CDR1 is LNHNV, CDR2 YYDKDF, per germline (reference sequence). The CDR3 is made up of 14 amino acids. Here the CDR3 DNA reads TGTGCCACCAGCGACCTAGGGGGGGGCACTGAAGCTTTCTTT. This sequence encodes CATSDLGGGTEAFF.